This T cell receptor beta chain comes out of a study of graft-versus-host responses after intestinal transplantation. Trimming removed 3 bases from V and 1 base from J, with 9 bases in between. This CDR3 is built from 14 residues. Germline V gene data show CDR1 as SEHNR and CDR2 as FQNEAQ (reference sequence). This clone was seen a handful of times. Its antigen is not identified. TCRdb's copy holds only in-frame clones and misses some; the assay was immunoSEQ multiplex PCR. The data show tens of thousands of clones, roughly 84% seen once. Material: unstimulated CD4+ T cells sorted from spleen or lymph node cells, obtained before transplant. The source is a human donor who was the organ donor for an intestinal transplant. The chain recombines TRBV7-9 with TRBJ2-5; maybe TRBD2 (5 bases). CDR3: CASSLIGLQETQYF. Written as DNA, the CDR3 is TGTGCCAGCAGCTTGATAGGACTCCAAGAGACCCAGTACTTC.